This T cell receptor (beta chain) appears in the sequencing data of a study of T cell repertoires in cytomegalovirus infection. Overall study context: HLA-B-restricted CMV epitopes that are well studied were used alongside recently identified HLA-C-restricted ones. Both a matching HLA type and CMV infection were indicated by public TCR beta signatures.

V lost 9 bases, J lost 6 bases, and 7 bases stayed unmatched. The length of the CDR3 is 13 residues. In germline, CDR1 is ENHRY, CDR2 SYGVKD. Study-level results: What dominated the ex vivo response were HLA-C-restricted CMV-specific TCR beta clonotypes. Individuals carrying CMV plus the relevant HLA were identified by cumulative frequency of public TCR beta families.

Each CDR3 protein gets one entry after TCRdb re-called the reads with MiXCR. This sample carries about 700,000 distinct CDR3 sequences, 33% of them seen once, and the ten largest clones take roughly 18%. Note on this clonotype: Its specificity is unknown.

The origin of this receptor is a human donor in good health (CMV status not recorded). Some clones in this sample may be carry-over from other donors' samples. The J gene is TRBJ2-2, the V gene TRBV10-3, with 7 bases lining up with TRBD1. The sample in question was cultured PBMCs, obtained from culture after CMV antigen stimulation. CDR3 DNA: TGTGCCATACTCCTACAGGGGCCCGGGGAGCTGTTTTTT. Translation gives CAILLQGPGELFF.